A selection of T cell receptor beta chains follows, all from one sample in a study of identical twins. TCRdb itself ran the 5' RACE reads through MiXCR, one entry per CDR3 protein. Found here are hundreds of thousands of distinct CDR3 sequences, around 24% of them singletons; the top ten hold around 0.48%. In addition, the sample was reused for a study of yellow fever vaccine responses in identical twins.

Sequencing used CD4+ T cells sorted from blood. All receptors come from a woman under 30 in good health. Both conserved end residues are part of each CDR3. Fields, in order: clone size, D gene, V gene, J gene, CDR3 DNA, CDR3 protein. D genes are given only for firm matches. Size is omitted from some rows. Given values are once, few, many or a class for expanded clones.

few	.	TRBV20-1	TRBJ2-2	TGCAGTGCCCGAAGGGGTGGGTCCGGGGAGCTGTTTTTT	CSARRGGSGELFF
.	.	TRBV10-3	TRBJ2-2	TGTGCCATCACCGAGGAGGGTGGGGAGCTGTTTTTT	CAITEEGGELFF
.	TRBD2	TRBV27	TRBJ2-3	TGTGCCAGCAGGGAAGCGGGAAAAGGACCAGATACGCAGTATTTT	CASREAGKGPDTQYF
.	.	TRBV20-1	TRBJ2-4	TGCAGTGCTAGTATGTGGGATCGGGATTCGAACATTCAGTACTTC	CSASMWDRDSNIQYF
.	TRBD1	TRBV25-1	TRBJ1-1	TGTGCCAGCAGGCAGGGGGCGGCGAACACTGAAGCTTTCTTT	CASRQGAANTEAFF
few	.	TRBV4-1	TRBJ1-1	TGCGCCAGCAGCCAAGTTAGGGCGAACACTGAAGCTTTCTTT	CASSQVRANTEAFF
few	.	TRBV10-3	TRBJ1-5	TGTGCCATCAACAACAGGGTCAATCAGCCCCAGCATTTT	CAINNRVNQPQHF
.	.	TRBV12-3/TRBV12-4	TRBJ2-1	TGTGCCAGCAGTACTAGCAATGAGCAGTTCTTC	CASSTSNEQFF
.	.	TRBV4-1	TRBJ2-1	TGCGCCAGCAGCCAAGAGGGGATACGGAACAATGAGCAGTTCTTC	CASSQEGIRNNEQFF
.	.	TRBV6-2/TRBV6-3	TRBJ1-5	TGTGCCAGCAGTTTCCCCGGGGGCCGTCAGCCCCAGCATTTT	CASSFPGGRQPQHF
.	TRBD2	TRBV12-3/TRBV12-4	TRBJ2-3	TGTGCCAGCAGTTTAGGGGGGAGGGCCTTTACGCAGTATTTT	CASSLGGRAFTQYF
.	.	TRBV7-9	TRBJ1-4	TGTGCCAGCGCTCTGGGTGGGGACGAAAAACTGTTTTTT	CASALGGDEKLFF
.	.	TRBV5-8	TRBJ1-1	TGTGCCAGCCTTCAGGTCCAGTGGAGCACTGAAGCTTTCTTT	CASLQVQWSTEAFF
once	.	TRBV19	TRBJ1-1	TGTGCCAGTAGTATTTTTGGTGCGAACACTGAAGCTTTCTTT	CASSIFGANTEAFF
few	.	TRBV5-1	TRBJ2-3	TGCGCCAGCAGCTCACAGGGGAGGCTCACAGATACGCAGTATTTT	CASSSQGRLTDTQYF
few	TRBD1	TRBV20-1	TRBJ2-3	TGCAGTGCTAGCAGGGGGCTCGGAGATACGCAGTATTTT	CSASRGLGDTQYF
.	.	TRBV10-3	TRBJ2-5	TGTGCCATCAGTGAGTCGAGGCAGGGAAAAGAGACCCAGTACTTC	CAISESRQGKETQYF
.	.	TRBV20-1	TRBJ2-3	TGCAGTGCTAGCAGGGGGACTTTTTTTACAGATACGCAGTATTTT	CSASRGTFFTDTQYF
.	.	TRBV20-1	TRBJ2-3	TGCAGTGCTAGAGACCTTGGGGATACGCAGTATTTT	CSARDLGDTQYF
many	.	TRBV5-1	TRBJ2-1	TGCGCCAGCAGCTTAGGCGGATACAATGAGCAGTTCTTC	CASSLGGYNEQFF
.	.	TRBV14	TRBJ2-5	TGTGCCAGCAGCCAACTCAGGGGTTTGGAGACCCAGTACTTC	CASSQLRGLETQYF
.	TRBD2	TRBV24-1	TRBJ2-2	TGTGCCACCAGTGATCAGTGGGGGGGGAACACCGGGGAGCTGTTTTTT	CATSDQWGGNTGELFF
few	.	TRBV28	TRBJ1-1	TGTGCCAGCATGTGGGGGGGTATGAACACTGAAGCTTTCTTT	CASMWGGMNTEAFF
few	TRBD1	TRBV24-1	TRBJ1-5	TGTGCCACCCAGGGGGGCAATCAGCCCCAGCATTTT	CATQGGNQPQHF
.	.	TRBV9	TRBJ2-7	TGTGCCAGCAGCGGCCGGGACATAAACTCCTACGAGCAGTACTTC	CASSGRDINSYEQYF
few	.	TRBV7-2	TRBJ2-5	TGTGCCAGCAGCTTAGCCGGGCTCCTGTACCAAGAGACCCAGTACTTC	CASSLAGLLYQETQYF
.	TRBD1	TRBV13	TRBJ1-2	TGTGCCAGCAGCTTGAACAGGGGCCTTGGCTACACCTTC	CASSLNRGLGYTF
.	.	TRBV20-1	TRBJ2-5	TGCAGTGCTAGGGCCGGCAAGCAAGAGACCCAGTACTTC	CSARAGKQETQYF
.	.	TRBV5-8	TRBJ1-2	TGTGCCAGCAGGAGTCCGGCACGTGGCTACACCTTC	CASRSPARGYTF
.	.	TRBV20-1	TRBJ2-7	TGCAGTGCTAGAGTTCCAGGAGGCTACGAGCAGTACTTC	CSARVPGGYEQYF
.	.	TRBV12-3/TRBV12-4	TRBJ2-2	TGTGCCAGCAGTTGGAGCAGCTCCCCTCGCACCGGGGAGCTGTTTTTT	CASSWSSSPRTGELFF
.	.	TRBV20-1	TRBJ2-3	TGCAGTGCTAGAGAGGCGATAGATACGCAGTATTTT	CSAREAIDTQYF
.	.	TRBV6-5	TRBJ2-2	TGTGCCAGCAGTTACCGAAGCCTAGCAGCAGGGGAGCTGTTTTTT	CASSYRSLAAGELFF
.	TRBD1	TRBV20-1	TRBJ1-1	TGCTGCGCTCAACGGGGCAGGGGGCACAGGAACACTGAAGCTTTCTTT	CCAQRGRGHRNTEAFF
.	.	TRBV6-1	TRBJ2-1	TGTGCCAGCAGACGGACTTACTCCTACAATGAGCAGTTCTTC	CASRRTYSYNEQFF
many	.	TRBV6-1	TRBJ1-2	TGTGCCAGCAGTGAACCTATAAGGACAGACTATGGCTACACCTTC	CASSEPIRTDYGYTF
few	.	TRBV7-6	TRBJ2-1	TGTGCCAGCAGCTCCCCCCCAGGCCCCGAACTGAACAATGAGCAGTTCTTC	CASSSPPGPELNNEQFF
few	TRBD1	TRBV5-1	TRBJ1-1	TGCGCCAGCAGCACCAAGAGACAGGGTGGCACTGAAGCTTTCTTT	CASSTKRQGGTEAFF
few	TRBD1	TRBV6-1	TRBJ2-2	TGTGCCAGCAGTACCCCCGGGACAGGTGGCACCGGGGAGCTGTTTTTT	CASSTPGTGGTGELFF
.	.	TRBV9	TRBJ2-6	TGTGCCAGCAGCGTAGGGTTAGGTGTCCTGACTTTC	CASSVGLGVLTF
few	TRBD1	TRBV5-1	TRBJ2-5	TGCGCCAGCAGCGCCCTCGGGACAGGGGGCAAGGAGACCCAGTACTTC	CASSALGTGGKETQYF
few	.	TRBV24-1	TRBJ1-1	TGTGCCACCAGTGATTCCAGGGATAGATATGAAGCTTTCTTT	CATSDSRDRYEAFF